This T cell receptor (beta chain) stems from a study of CD8 T cells in Susac syndrome. CD8+ and CD4+ T cells circulating in blood were sequenced for TCR beta. The multiple sclerosis controls were treatment-naive patients affected by stable or active relapsing-remitting disease. CDR1 LNHDA and CDR2 SQIVND come from the germline V gene (reference sequence). The CDR3 totals 13 residues. Unmatched junction bases numbered 4, after V lost 3 bases and J lost 9 bases. A quantity of 0.5 to 1 ug RNA underwent reverse transcription using random hexamers. By means of immunoSEQ multiplex PCR, TCR beta CDR3 spanning 54 Vbeta and 13 Jbeta underwent amplification. Each CDR3 protein gets one entry after TCRdb re-called the immunoSEQ multiplex PCR reads with MiXCR. The sample includes around 300,000 distinct CDR3 sequences, about 91% seen only once; the top ten take 0.065%.

J is TRBJ2-1 and V is TRBV19, with 8 bases matching TRBD2. This TCR was sampled from a human donor with multiple sclerosis. Sequencing was done on a sample of CD4+ T cells from PBMCs. CDR3 nucleotide sequence: TGTGCCAGTAGTATCCGCGCGGGGGGTGAGCAGTTCTTC. Its protein product is CASSIRAGGEQFF.